This TCR beta chain came from a study of cytomegalovirus exposure and HLA in healthy donors. Study summary: Within the Caucasian-associated ancestry cluster were roughly 81% of the roughly 400 genotyped donors. Study results and caveats: Later analysis found that TCR beta chains associated with HLA were more clonally expanded than other, equally common chains. A few chains tied to CMV proved CMV antigen-specific in vitro. In a later analysis, a genetic analysis reported fewer productive-TCR N-insertions in an Asian-associated ancestry cluster than the cohort average.

Germline CDR1 LNHDA, CDR2 SQIVND (reference sequence). The CDR3 length is 15 residues. V lost 3 bases to trimming and J lost 10 bases; unmatched junction nucleotides: 8. Both 60 Vbeta primers and 13 Jbeta primers went into the PCR. Measured with immunoSEQ multiplex PCR; TCRdb has only the in-frame clones, and not every one. The specimen's table records about 160,000 clones. Points on this clone: Antigen unknown.

The chain recombines TRBV19 with TRBJ2-1; 11 nucleotides agree with TRBD2. The clonotype comes from a woman aged 55-75 years in good health and CMV-seronegative. Sequenced: PBMCs. The CDR3: CASSILVPSGGEQFF. CDR3 nucleotide sequence: TGTGCCAGTAGTATCCTAGTCCCTAGCGGGGGGGAGCAGTTCTTC.